This TCR beta chain was found in a study of shared clonotypes between healthy human individuals. A note on this clone: Antigen unknown.

The authors ran the assay at deep level. Clones were read by immunoSEQ multiplex PCR, and TCRdb kept only the in-frame ones, dropping some. Of just over 2,000,000 clones listed, about 95% are singletons. Broader study findings: With few donors, the genetic and exposure-history diversity represented was limited.

The naive CD8 population came from CD45RO-negative cells selected for CCR7, without terminally differentiated effector memory CD45RA+ cells. V dropped 1 base and J dropped 4 bases, with 12 bases sitting between them. Germline assignment: CDR1 GTSNPN and CDR2 SVGIG (reference sequence). This CDR3 region has 14 residues. The genes are TRBV30 and TRBJ2-3; no clear D. This clonotype was sampled from a man between 18 and 35 years old in good health. Material: naive CD8+ T cells sorted from blood. In nucleotides, the CDR3 is TGTGCCTGGAGTGAAGGGATAGGAGCAGATACGCAGTATTTT. Its translation: CAWSEGIGADTQYF.